A single sample gave rise to the 9 T cell receptor beta chains below, sequenced in a study of blood T cell repertoires in COVID-19. Generated by immunoSEQ multiplex PCR, the TCRdb table keeps only in-frame clones and is missing some. This sample has 60,000 or so clones, with 80% to 90% found just once. The sequencing sample was made of peripheral blood. Receptor source: a human donor with active COVID-19. The donor label of this sample is uncertain.

The chain has TRBV9 and TRBJ2-5, with no clear D. CDR1 SGDLS and CDR2 YYNGEE come from the germline V gene. The CDR3 sequence is 14 residues long. Trimming stripped 0 bases from V and 5 bases from J, with 11 bases between. The chain's CDR3 is CASSVAGSSETQYF. The DNA for the CDR3 is TGTGCCAGCAGCGTAGCTGGCAGTTCGGAGACCCAGTACTTC.

This rearrangement joins TRBV19 to TRBJ2-2; weak D call: TRBD1 (5 bases). The germline CDR1 and CDR2 sequences are LNHDA and SQIVND (reference sequence). This CDR3 has 15 residues. The V and J ends lost 9 bases and 4 bases respectively, with 18 bases between them. CDR3 in amino acids: CASDSSTTITGELFF. CDR3 coding DNA: TGTGCCAGCGACAGTTCGACCACCATCACCGGGGAGCTGTTTTTT. Full variable domain (outside the CDR3, taken from reference TRBV19 and TRBJ2-2): DGGITQSPKYLFRKEGQNVTLSCEQNLNHDAMYWYRQDPGQGLRLIYYSQIVNDFQKGDIAEGYSVSREKKESFPLTVTSAQKNPTAFYLCASDSSTTITGELFFGEGSRLTVL.

This clone has more than one count but fewer than ten. The chain is built from TRBV28 and TRBJ1-5; 7 bases are a match to TRBD1. From germline, CDR1 is MDHEN and CDR2 SYDVKM. The CDR3 extends over 15 amino acids. The ends lost 6 bases at V and 5 bases at J; junction bases unmatched: 10. This CDR3 is CASRPGQPLYQPQHF. DNA of the CDR3: TGTGCCAGCAGACCGGGACAGCCTCTTTATCAGCCCCAGCATTTT.

V is TRBV19 and J is TRBJ2-7, with 8 bases lining up with TRBD2. V was clipped by 5 bases and J by 2 bases; unmatched bases: 5. The CDR3 is 14 amino acids. Germline CDR1 LNHDA, CDR2 SQIVND (reference sequence). As DNA, the CDR3 is TGTGCCAGTAGTGCCGGAGCGGGAGCCTACGAGCAGTACTTC. As protein: CASSAGAGAYEQYF. The full variable domain, completed using reference TRBV19 and TRBJ2-7, is DGGITQSPKYLFRKEGQNVTLSCEQNLNHDAMYWYRQDPGQGLRLIYYSQIVNDFQKGDIAEGYSVSREKKESFPLTVTSAQKNPTAFYLCASSAGAGAYEQYFGPGTRLTVT.

The chain joins TRBV9 to TRBJ2-7; 8 bases align to TRBD1. CDR3 size: 14 residues. The ends lost 4 bases at V and 4 bases at J; junction bases unmatched: 7. Per germline, CDR1 SGDLS and CDR2 YYNGEE. CDR3 nucleotide sequence: TGTGCCAGCAGCTACGGGACAGGAGGTTACGAGCAGTACTTC. Its protein product is CASSYGTGGYEQYF.

This clone was detected only once. At one end, the junction sequence differs from germline, possibly due to a read error. The V gene is TRBV12-3 or TRBV12-4, the J gene TRBJ2-3; possibly TRBD1 for D (5 bases). The length of the CDR3 is 13 residues. The CDR3 DNA follows: TGTGCCAGCAGGTTAGGGGCCACAGATACGCAGTATTTT. Residues: CASRLGATDTQYF.

This chain uses TRBV12-3 or TRBV12-4 with TRBJ2-1; 11 bases map to TRBD2. Trimming cost V 10 bases and J 4 bases; bases outside gene matches: 3. The CDR3 is made up of 13 amino acids. DNA of the CDR3: TGTGCCACCCGACTAGCGGGATACAATGAGCAGTTCTTC. Translated, it gives CATRLAGYNEQFF.

This chain joins TRBV19 and TRBJ2-5, with unresolved D. Deletions cut 3 bases from V and 1 base from J, with 9 bases between. This CDR3 contains 14 residues. CDR1 and CDR2 (germline): LNHDA, SQIVND (reference sequence). The CDR3 sequence is CASSIEESQETQYF. For the CDR3, the DNA is TGTGCCAGTAGTATTGAGGAGTCCCAAGAGACCCAGTACTTC.

This sequence joins TRBV18 and TRBJ2-1, with 12 bases matching TRBD2. The CDR3 spans 17 residues. Per the germline V gene, CDR1 is KGHSH and CDR2 is LQKENI. J lost 7 bases, V lost 2 bases, and 9 bases had no gene match. Here the CDR3 DNA reads TGTGCCAGCTCACCAGGTCTAGCGGGAGGGCCTTTGAATGAGCAGTTCTTC. This gives the protein CASSPGLAGGPLNEQFF.